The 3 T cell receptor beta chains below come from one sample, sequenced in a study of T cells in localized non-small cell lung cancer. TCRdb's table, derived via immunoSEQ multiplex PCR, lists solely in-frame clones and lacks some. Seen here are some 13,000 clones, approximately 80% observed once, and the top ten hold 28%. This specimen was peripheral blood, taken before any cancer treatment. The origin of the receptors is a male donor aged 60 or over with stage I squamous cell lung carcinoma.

CDR3 sequence (DNA): TGTGCCAGCAGAGCGGGCAGGGACAACACTGAAGCTTTCTTT. Translation: CASRAGRDNTEAFF. The rearrangement uses TRBV7-3 and TRBJ1-1, with a weak D call TRBD1 (5 bases). The CDR3 contains 14 residues. V shed 6 bases and J shed 2 bases, with 13 bases lying between them. Germline V gene data show CDR1 as SGHTA and CDR2 as FQGTGA. The full variable domain, in which reference TRBV7-3 and TRBJ1-1 provide the parts outside the CDR3, is GAGVSQTPSNKVTEKGKYVELRCDPISGHTALYWYRQSLGQGPEFLIYFQGTGAADDSGLPNDRFFAVRPEGSVSTLKIQRTERGDSAVYLCASRAGRDNTEAFFGQGTRLTVV.

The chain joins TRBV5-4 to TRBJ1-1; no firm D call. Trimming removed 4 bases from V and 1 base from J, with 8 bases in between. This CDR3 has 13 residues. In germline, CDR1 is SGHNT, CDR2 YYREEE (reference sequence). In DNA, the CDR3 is TGTGCCAGCAGCCCGGGAGGGAACACTGAAGCTTTCTTT. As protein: CASSPGGNTEAFF. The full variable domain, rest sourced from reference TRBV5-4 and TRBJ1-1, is ETGVTQSPTHLIKTRGQQVTLRCSSQSGHNTVSWYQQALGQGPQFIFQYYREEENGRGNFPPRFSGLQFPNYSSELNVNALELDDSALYLCASSPGGNTEAFFGQGTRLTVV.

CDR3 protein: CAGGRGKLNTGELFF. The CDR3 nucleotides are TGTGCTGGGGGAAGGGGGAAATTGAACACCGGGGAGCTGTTTTTT. The rearrangement links TRBV12-5 to TRBJ2-2; the D gene is possibly TRBD1 (6 bases). Between the trimmed V and J ends, which lost 11 bases and 1 base, there was a span of 17 bases. CDR3 length: 15 residues. Germline V gene lookup returns CDR1 LGHNT and CDR2 FRNRAP.